Detailed here is one T cell receptor (beta chain). The antigen remains undetermined. The read stops 3 residues short of the end of the CDR3; the missing end is completed from the germline J gene. The sample belongs to a study of Tregs in tolerant kidney transplant recipients. Regarding the study as a whole: Antigen-driven expansion was suggested because donor-specific Tregs expanded more than all Tregs in tolerant patients. This study did not directly address biological reproducibility.

There are 15 residues in the CDR3. CDR1 is SGHKS, CDR2 YYEKEE, per germline (reference sequence). V shed 4 bases and J 7 bases; nucleotides not matched to a gene: 8. TCRdb keeps only in-frame clones here, not all; method: immunoSEQ multiplex PCR. This repertoire includes 50,000 to 65,000 clones. Unstimulated regulatory T cells (CD4+CD25+CD127-), CD4+CD25- non-regulatory cells, CD4 and CD8 cells were FACS-sorted from thawed PBMCs. This specimen was CD4+ T cells from blood, taken before the transplant. The chain recombines TRBV5-5 with TRBJ2-3, with TRBD1 matching 11 bases. This clonotype originated in a human donor who received a combined kidney and bone marrow transplant. Partial CDR3 DNA: TGTGCCAGCAGCCCCGGGACAGGGGGGGGAAATACG. Its protein product is CASSPGTGGGNT. The whole CDR3 protein is CASSPGTGGGNTQYF.